One sample yielded the 8 T cell receptor beta chains listed below, sequenced in a study of cytomegalovirus exposure and HLA in healthy donors. The PCR contained 60 Vbeta and 13 Jbeta primers. Data came from immunoSEQ multiplex PCR; TCRdb stores just in-frame clones and leaves some out. Its table lists about 130,000 clones. Specimen: PBMCs. These receptor sequences come from a young man in good health and CMV-seronegative.

The chain couples TRBV9 to TRBJ2-7; D possibly corresponds to TRBD2 (6 bases). V was clipped by 3 bases and J by 7 bases, with 14 bases between them. The CDR3 contains 13 residues. Germline V lookup: CDR1 SGDLS, CDR2 YYNGEE. This CDR3 reads CASSGTTAGEQYF. CDR3 sequence (DNA): TGTGCCAGCAGCGGGACGACCGCGGGGGAGCAGTACTTC.

This chain connects TRBV7-9 to TRBJ2-1, with a weak D call TRBD1 (6 bases). Deletions cut 5 bases from V and 10 bases from J, with 15 bases between. Germline CDR1 SEHNR, CDR2 FQNEAQ (reference sequence). This CDR3 region has 13 residues. CDR3 nucleotide sequence: TGTGCCAGCAGCGCTCTTGGTGGGGGCGAGCAGTTCTTC. Its translation: CASSALGGGEQFF.

The chain recombines TRBV5-6 with TRBJ1-5; 7 bases fit TRBD1. Germline V lookup: CDR1 SGHDT, CDR2 YYEEEE. The junction had 7 bases not matched to a gene; V was cut back by 4 bases and J by 3 bases. CDR3 size: 15 residues. CDR3 loop: CASSPRDSLNQPQHF. CDR3 coding DNA: TGTGCCAGCAGCCCGCGGGACAGCCTCAATCAGCCCCAGCATTTT.

The rearrangement uses TRBV2 and TRBJ1-1; D remains unclear. Germline-derived CDR1 and CDR2 are SNHLY and FYNNEI. This CDR3 has 15 amino acids. Trimming pared 1 base from V and 3 bases from J, leaving 12 bases between. DNA for the CDR3: TGTGCCAGCAGTGAAGGCGCCTTCCCGTACACTGAAGCTTTCTTT. Protein sequence: CASSEGAFPYTEAFF.

This chain uses TRBV2 with TRBJ2-7; 9 nucleotides align to TRBD2. The CDR3 sequence is 11 residues long. The trim removed 11 bases at V and 2 bases at J, leaving 1 base unmatched. Germline V lookup: CDR1 SNHLY, CDR2 FYNNEI. The CDR3 sequence is CAAGGTYEQYF. The CDR3 DNA sequence: TGTGCCGCGGGGGGGACCTACGAGCAGTACTTC.

This chain joins TRBV5-1 and TRBJ2-5; 7 bases are shared with TRBD2. From germline, CDR1 is SGHRS and CDR2 YFSETQ. V was clipped by 5 bases and J by 5 bases; unmatched bases: 15. The CDR3 consists of 16 residues. The CDR3 is CASSWPASGTGETQYF. The CDR3 DNA reads as TGCGCCAGCAGTTGGCCAGCTAGCGGTACCGGGGAGACCCAGTACTTC.

J is TRBJ2-7 and V is TRBV30, with TRBD2 identical over 11 bases. The CDR3 consists of 18 residues. CDR1 and CDR2 (germline): GTSNPN, SVGIG (reference sequence). J lost 2 bases, V lost 1 base, and 13 bases had no gene match. CDR3 region: CAWSEPGLAVLTAYEQYF. In DNA form, the CDR3 reads TGTGCCTGGAGTGAGCCGGGACTAGCGGTTCTAACCGCCTACGAGCAGTACTTC.

The chain combines TRBV9 with TRBJ1-1; 7 nucleotides line up with TRBD1. Per the germline V gene, CDR1 is SGDLS and CDR2 is YYNGEE. The CDR3 runs to 13 residues. With V trimmed by 3 bases and J by 10 bases, 9 bases remained unmatched. The CDR3 here is CASSEQGQGVAFF. The CDR3 DNA is TGTGCCAGCAGCGAACAGGGGCAAGGCGTAGCTTTCTTT.